Listed below are T cell receptor beta chains from one sample, sequenced in a study of regulatory T cells in long-lasting Graves disease. TCRdb reanalysed the multiplex PCR reads using MiXCR and keeps one entry per CDR3 protein. The sample holds about 540,000 distinct CDR3 sequences, 13% seen once. Separately, the same data were catalogued under a study of T cells in Graves' hyperthyroidism and ophthalmopathy.

Here the sequenced sample was peripheral blood mononuclear cells (PBMCs), taken at new diagnosis, from a patient treated with antithyroid drugs. The source is a man aged 25 to 40 with Graves disease. The CDR3 runs from the conserved cysteine through the conserved F or W. The order of the fields is V gene, CDR3 length, J gene, D gene, clone size, CDR3 protein, CDR3 DNA. A D gene is named only where the DNA matches it firmly. A clone size is listed for some rows: how often the clone was seen (once, few, many), or a class if it is expanded.

>TRBV7-9|12|TRBJ2-5|-|many
CASSLRQETQYF
TGTGCCAGCAGCTTAAGGCAGGAGACCCAGTACTTC
>TRBV9|15|TRBJ1-2|-|once
CASSLPRDSNYGYTF
TGTGCCAGCAGCCTTCCTCGGGACTCTAACTATGGCTACACCTTC
>TRBV29-1|15|TRBJ2-6|-|many
CSVAGPRSGANVLTF
TGCAGCGTTGCGGGACCCCGCTCTGGGGCCAACGTCCTGACTTTC
>TRBV6-5|15|TRBJ2-3|TRBD1|many
CASSYGTGDTDTQYF
TGTGCCAGCAGTTACGGGACAGGCGACACAGATACGCAGTATTTT
>TRBV27|17|TRBJ1-4|TRBD1|-
CASSFYPPTGSNEKLFF
TGTGCCAGCAGTTTTTACCCCCCGACAGGGAGTAATGAAAAACTGTTTTTT
>TRBV10-1|16|TRBJ2-2|TRBD2|many
CASSEETSGNTGELFF
TGCGCCAGCAGTGAGGAAACTAGCGGGAACACCGGGGAGCTGTTTTTT
>TRBV18|16|TRBJ2-7|TRBD2|many
CASSLTPTSGTTEQYF
TGTGCCAGCTCCCTAACGCCGACTAGCGGGACGACGGAGCAGTACTTC
>TRBV2|15|TRBJ1-1|-|many
CASTSLSGLNTEAFF
TGTGCCAGCACTTCCCTTTCGGGGTTGAACACTGAAGCTTTCTTT
>TRBV24-1|13|TRBJ2-5|-|many
CATSDTNQETQYF
TGTGCCACCAGTGACACCAATCAAGAGACCCAGTACTTC
>TRBV11-3|14|TRBJ2-7|-|many
CASSWTADTYEQYF
TGTGCCAGCAGCTGGACGGCGGACACCTACGAGCAGTACTTC
>TRBV6-1|16|TRBJ2-4|TRBD1|-
CASSPTGGEFQNIQYF
TGTGCCAGCAGTCCCACAGGGGGAGAGTTTCAAAACATTCAGTACTTC
>TRBV6-1|14|TRBJ2-7|-|-
CASSDRDRLYEQYF
TGTGCCAGCAGTGACAGGGACCGACTCTACGAGCAGTACTTC
>TRBV6-1|14|TRBJ2-7|TRBD2|-
CASPDGAGFYEQYF
TGTGCCAGCCCAGACGGAGCGGGATTCTACGAGCAGTACTTC
>TRBV30|13|TRBJ1-4|TRBD1|many
CACTGTGSEKLFF
TGTGCCTGTACCGGGACAGGGAGCGAAAAACTGTTTTTT
>TRBV5-1|15|TRBJ1-1|-|many
CASSLALVGGTEAFF
TGCGCCAGCAGCTTGGCCTTGGTAGGGGGCACTGAAGCTTTCTTT
>TRBV18|13|TRBJ1-1|-|many
CATASGENTEAFF
TGTGCCACCGCCAGCGGGGAGAACACTGAAGCTTTCTTT
>TRBV27|18|TRBJ2-7|TRBD2|many
CASSSPGTGGASGGEQYF
TGTGCCAGCAGTTCCCCGGGGACCGGGGGGGCTAGCGGCGGCGAGCAGTACTTC
>TRBV13|17|TRBJ2-5|TRBD2|many
CASSNPGASGRGETQYF
TGTGCCAGCAGCAACCCCGGGGCTAGCGGGAGAGGGGAGACCCAGTACTTC
>TRBV20-1|15|TRBJ2-7|TRBD2|many
CSARSSGLAAYEQYF
TGCAGTGCTAGATCTTCGGGACTAGCAGCTTACGAGCAGTACTTC
>TRBV18|15|TRBJ2-7|-|few
CASSPPGHRAYEQYF
TGTGCCAGCTCACCCCCCGGACACCGAGCCTACGAGCAGTACTTC
>TRBV5-1|16|TRBJ2-1|TRBD2|-
CASSGGLAGAYNEQFF
TGTGCCAGCAGCGGGGGACTAGCGGGGGCCTACAATGAGCAGTTCTTC
>TRBV3-1|14|TRBJ2-1|-|few
CASSHAGATNEQFF
TGTGCCAGCAGCCATGCAGGGGCTACAAATGAGCAGTTCTTC
>TRBV30|12|TRBJ2-3|-|many
CAWSLAPDTQYF
TGTGCCTGGAGTCTCGCTCCAGATACGCAGTATTTT
>TRBV18|13|TRBJ2-3|-|few
CASTKPATDTQYF
TGTGCCAGTACCAAGCCGGCCACAGATACGCAGTATTTT
>TRBV5-1|17|TRBJ2-1|-|many
CASSSLRGSRSYNEQFF
TGCGCCAGCAGCTCCTTAAGGGGAAGCCGCTCCTACAATGAGCAGTTCTTC
>TRBV4-1|14|TRBJ1-6|-|-
CASSQDGGEVPLHF
TGCGCCAGCAGCCAAGATGGGGGGGAGGTTCCCCTCCACTTT
>TRBV12-3/TRBV12-4|12|TRBJ2-2|-|many
CASSLGSGELFF
TGTGCCAGCAGCTTAGGTTCCGGGGAGCTGTTTTTT
>TRBV27|14|TRBJ1-3|-|many
CASSLTRQGNTIYF
TGTGCCAGCAGTTTAACTCGCCAGGGGAACACCATATATTTT
>TRBV24-1|21|TRBJ2-2|TRBD2|-
CATSDFADRSSGRNGAGELFF
TGTGCCACCAGTGATTTCGCCGATCGGTCTAGCGGGAGGAATGGGGCCGGGGAGCTGTTTTTT
>TRBV6-2/TRBV6-3|14|TRBJ1-5|-|many
CASSWGNSNQPQHF
TGTGCCAGCAGTTGGGGGAATAGCAATCAGCCCCAGCATTTT
>TRBV5-1|15|TRBJ2-1|TRBD1|-
CASSRMGTGGVEQFF
TGCGCCAGCAGCCGCATGGGGACAGGGGGCGTTGAGCAGTTCTTC
>TRBV10-1|14|TRBJ1-1|TRBD1|many
CASRDRGRNTEAFF
TGCGCCAGCAGGGACAGGGGAAGAAACACTGAAGCTTTCTTT
>TRBV20-1|15|TRBJ2-3|TRBD2|few
CSASSPGLALDTQYF
TGCAGTGCCTCAAGCCCGGGACTAGCTCTGGATACGCAGTATTTT
>TRBV7-9|11|TRBJ2-2|-|many
CASEGPGELFF
TGTGCCAGCGAAGGTCCCGGGGAGCTGTTTTTT
>TRBV10-3|13|TRBJ1-5|-|few
CAISESKEAFQHF
TGTGCCATCAGTGAGTCGAAGGAGGCGTTCCAGCATTTT
>TRBV2|14|TRBJ2-7|-|many
CASSETGYSYEQYF
TGTGCCAGCAGTGAGACAGGTTACTCCTACGAGCAGTACTTC